The 15 T cell receptor beta chains below were found in one sample sequenced in a study of T cell clonality in common variable immunodeficiency. Broader study findings: In common variable immunodeficiency, TCR beta chains reportedly carried fewer deletions and N-nucleotide insertions.

Repertoires were generated with immunoSEQ multiplex PCR, while TCRdb's copy carries only in-frame clones and drops some. The data list fewer than 30,000 clones, none observed once; just under 30% falls to the top ten. Their antigens remain unidentified. The sample was peripheral blood mononuclear cells. These receptors were obtained from a human donor with common variable immunodeficiency.

In this sample, this clone is medium-sized. The CDR3 end falls 3 residues outside the read, so it is completed with the germline J gene. The chain is built from TRBV29-1 and TRBJ2-4; 7 positions match TRBD1. The length of the CDR3 is 12 residues. With 1 base clipped from V and 8 bases from J, the junction kept 2 bases outside the gene matches. The germline gives CDR1 SQVTM, CDR2 ANQGSEA. The covered CDR3 bases are TGCAGCGTTGAAGTAGGGGGCGACATT. This translates into CSVEVGGDI. The whole CDR3 protein reads CSVEVGGDIQYF.

A few counts support this clone. The DNA ends 3 residues before the CDR3 does, and the rest of the CDR3 is filled in from the germline J gene. The rearrangement joins TRBV7-2 to TRBJ2-4; TRBD1 agrees at 7 bases. Germline loops: CDR1 SGHTA, CDR2 FQGNSA. With 5 bases clipped from V and 2 bases from J, the junction kept 6 bases outside the gene matches. The CDR3 runs to 15 residues. The CDR3 DNA, read in part, is TGTGCCAGCAGCGCCCGACAGGGAACCAAAAACATT. Translating gives CASSARQGTKNI. The CDR3 in full is CASSARQGTKNIQYF.

For this clone: The read terminates 3 residues before the CDR3 end, so the remaining end is supplied by the germline J gene. The chain has TRBV7-3 and TRBJ2-2, with D maybe TRBD2 (6 bases). CDR1 and CDR2 from the germline V gene are SGHTA and FQGTGA. The CDR3 is 15 amino acids. V was pared by 2 bases and J by 2 bases, with 9 bases between. The covered CDR3 bases are TGTGCCAGCAGCTTAGGCGGGGTTAACACCGGGGAG. Amino acids: CASSLGGVNTGE. The CDR3 in its entirety is CASSLGGVNTGELFF.

This clone was picked up many times. From the germline J gene comes the end of the CDR3, since the read stops 3 residues before it. The rearrangement joins TRBV29-1 to TRBJ1-2, with D maybe TRBD1 (5 bases). V lost 6 bases and J lost 4, with 15 bases in between. This CDR3 is 13 amino acids long. The germline gives CDR1 SQVTM, CDR2 ANQGSEA. CDR3 region: CSVTGLTSYGYTF. The CDR3 bases that were read are TGCAGCGTAACAGGCTTGACGAGCTATGGC. The full variable domain, rest sourced from reference TRBV29-1 and TRBJ1-2, is SAVISQKPSRDICQRGTSLTIQCQVDSQVTMMFWYRQQPGQSLTLIATANQGSEATYESGFVIDKFPISRPNLTFSTLTVSNMSPEDSSIYLCSVTGLTSYGYTFGSGTRLTVV.

This clone turned up a few times. The read comes to an end 3 residues before the CDR3 does, leaving the germline J gene to fill in the end. This chain uses TRBV19 with TRBJ2-5; 9 bases match TRBD2. CDR3 size: 16 residues. Germline-derived CDR1 and CDR2 are LNHDA and SQIVND (reference sequence). The V and J ends lost 7 bases and 5 bases, in that order; junction bases with no gene match: 14. Incomplete CDR3 DNA: TGTGCCAGTACTCGGACTACCCAGCGGGGGGTGGAGACC. Amino acid sequence: CASTRTTQRGVET. The whole CDR3 is CASTRTTQRGVETQYF.

On this clone: The sequenced fragment ends 3 residues before the CDR3 boundary, so the rest is inferred from the germline J gene. The rearrangement uses TRBV5-1 and TRBJ2-5; D unresolved. CDR3 length: 14 residues. Germline V gene data show CDR1 as SGHRS and CDR2 as YFSETQ. Deletions cut 5 bases from V and 2 bases from J, with 13 bases between. The DNA read from the CDR3 is TGCGCCAGCAGTGTCGACAATAGACAAGAGACC. This gives the protein CASSVDNRQET. The whole CDR3 sequence is CASSVDNRQETQYF.

Notes on this clone: Read data end 3 residues before the CDR3 end; the end is taken from the germline J gene. J is TRBJ2-7 and V is TRBV10-3; no firm D call. The germline gives CDR1 ENHRY, CDR2 SYGVKD. This CDR3 comprises 12 residues. V shed 7 bases and J shed 3 bases, with 10 bases lying between them. The CDR3 bases that were read are TGTGCCATCACCGGCGGCGGCTACGAG. Translated: CAITGGGYE. The CDR3 reads in full as CAITGGGYEQYF.

This clone turned up a few times. The read stops 3 residues short of the end of the CDR3; the missing end is completed from the germline J gene. The rearrangement uses TRBV19 and TRBJ1-2; 9 nucleotides line up with TRBD1. Looked up from germline, CDR1 is LNHDA and CDR2 is SQIVND (reference sequence). The V gene end was trimmed by 1 base and the J gene end by 4 bases; junction bases not matched to a gene: 1. This CDR3 has 14 amino acids. The CDR3 DNA, read in part, is TGTGCCAGTAGTATAGGACAGGGGGTCTATGGC. Translating gives CASSIGQGVYG. The whole CDR3 protein is CASSIGQGVYGYTF.

This clone was seen repeatedly, ten times or more. The CDR3 end is not reached by the read, which stops 3 residues before it; the germline J gene fills it in. The chain couples TRBV29-1 to TRBJ2-3, with TRBD1 identical over 8 bases. The CDR3 extends over 13 amino acids. Per the germline V gene, CDR1 is SQVTM and CDR2 is ANQGSEA. Unmatched junction bases numbered 5, after V lost 5 bases and J lost 4 bases. Incomplete CDR3 DNA: TGCAGCGTTTTAGCGACAGGGGCAGATACG. Amino acids: CSVLATGADT. The full CDR3 sequence reads CSVLATGADTQYF.

This clone was recorded a few times. From the germline J gene comes the end of the CDR3, since the read stops 3 residues before it. V gene TRBV19 combines with J gene TRBJ2-3; 7 positions agree with TRBD1. Germline V CDR1 and CDR2: LNHDA, SQIVND (reference sequence). J was trimmed by 6 bases and V by 7 bases; bases with no gene match: 16. The CDR3 sequence is 16 residues long. The CDR3 loop reads CASTTGQTLRGDTQYF. The covered CDR3 bases are TGTGCCAGTACCACGGGACAGACTTTACGCGGGGATACG.

The sample holds many counts of this clone. The observed sequence ends 3 residues before the CDR3 terminus, with the missing tail filled in from the germline J gene. The chain is built from TRBV7-6 and TRBJ2-3, with 8 bases that match TRBD1. V shed 3 bases, J shed 5 bases, and the junction held 4 bases outside the gene matches. This CDR3 has 14 residues. Germline V gene lookup returns CDR1 SGHVS and CDR2 FNYEAQ. The covered CDR3 bases are TGTGCCAGCAGCTTGGACAGGGAGGTAGATACG. Amino acid sequence: CASSLDREVDT. From start to end, the CDR3 is CASSLDREVDTQYF.

A remark on this clone: The read gets to within 3 residues of the CDR3 end, and the germline J gene fills in the rest. V and J are TRBV7-2 and TRBJ1-2, with D perhaps TRBD1 (5 bases). Germline loops: CDR1 SGHTA, CDR2 FQGNSA. With 6 bases removed from V and 6 bases from J, the gap between germline ends came to 14 bases. This CDR3 has 13 residues. The CDR3 DNA, read in part, is TGTGCCAGCAGGGTAATCAGGGCTGATGGC. This encodes CASRVIRADG. The full CDR3 protein is CASRVIRADGYTF.

This clone appeared a few times. The read falls 3 residues short of the CDR3 end, and the missing part is taken from the germline J gene. The chain uses TRBV2 and TRBJ1-2; 8 bases match TRBD1. The CDR3 is made up of 14 amino acids. Losses at the gene ends were 2 bases for V and 2 bases for J; bases not matched to a gene: 1. Germline CDR1 and CDR2: SNHLY and FYNNEI. CDR3 protein: CASSERDRNYGYTF. CDR3 bases read: TGTGCCAGCAGTGAAAGGGACAGGAACTATGGC. The variable domain in full, completed from reference TRBV2 and TRBJ1-2, reads EPEVTQTPSHQVTQMGQEVILRCVPISNHLYFYWYRQILGQKVEFLVSFYNNEISEKSEIFDDQFSVERPDGSNFTLKIRSTKLEDSAMYFCASSERDRNYGYTFGSGTRLTVV.

On this clone: The read terminates 3 residues before the CDR3 end, so the remaining end is supplied by the germline J gene. The V call is TRBV18, the J call TRBJ2-5, with D hard to call. The CDR3 covers 13 residues. V was trimmed by 0 bases and J by 3 bases, leaving 5 bases between them. CDR1 and CDR2 (germline): KGHSH, LQKENI. The covered CDR3 bases are TGTGCCAGCTCACCACCGCAGAAAGAGACC. Protein: CASSPPQKET. The full CDR3 protein is CASSPPQKETQYF.

A few counts support this clone. Read coverage stops 3 residues before the CDR3 terminus; the germline J gene supplies the remainder. This chain connects TRBV30 to TRBJ2-6; 12 positions agree with TRBD2. The germline CDR1 and CDR2 sequences are GTSNPN and SVGIG (reference sequence). J lost 1 base, V lost 1 base, and 5 bases had no gene match. The CDR3 contains 18 residues. CDR3 DNA (partial): TGTGCCTGGAGTGGGACTAGCGGGGTAGAATCTGGGGCCAACGTC. It encodes CAWSGTSGVESGANV. The CDR3 reads in full as CAWSGTSGVESGANVLTF.